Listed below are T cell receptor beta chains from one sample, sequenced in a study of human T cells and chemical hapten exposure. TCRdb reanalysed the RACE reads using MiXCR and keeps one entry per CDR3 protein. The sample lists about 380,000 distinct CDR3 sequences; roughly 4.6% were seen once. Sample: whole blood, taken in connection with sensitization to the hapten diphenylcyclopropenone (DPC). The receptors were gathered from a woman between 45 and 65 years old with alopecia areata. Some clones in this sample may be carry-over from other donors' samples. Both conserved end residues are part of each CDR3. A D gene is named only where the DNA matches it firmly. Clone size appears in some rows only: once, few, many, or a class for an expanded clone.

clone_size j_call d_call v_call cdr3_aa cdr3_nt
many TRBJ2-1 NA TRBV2 CASSYTGGEQFF TGTGCCAGCAGTTACACTGGCGGTGAGCAGTTCTTC
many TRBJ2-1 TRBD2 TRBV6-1 CASSPRRTSGNVEQFF TGTGCCAGCAGTCCACGGAGGACTAGCGGGAACGTTGAGCAGTTCTTC
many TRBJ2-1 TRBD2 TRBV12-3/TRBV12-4 CASSNLAGGYNEQFF TGTGCCAGCAGCAACTTAGCGGGAGGGTACAATGAGCAGTTCTTC
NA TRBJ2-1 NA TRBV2 CASSELGSFGYEQFF TGTGCCAGCAGTGAACTGGGGTCGTTTGGATATGAGCAGTTCTTC
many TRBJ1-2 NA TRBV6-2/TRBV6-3 CASSPRDSLFAFYGYTF TGTGCCAGCAGTCCGCGAGACAGCCTGTTTGCGTTCTATGGCTACACCTTC
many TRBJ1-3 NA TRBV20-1 CSAKGRNSGNTIYF TGCAGTGCTAAGGGCCGGAACTCTGGAAACACCATATATTTT
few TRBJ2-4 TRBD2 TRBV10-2 CASSEWGGPQNIQYF TGCGCCAGCAGTGAGTGGGGGGGTCCCCAAAACATTCAGTACTTC
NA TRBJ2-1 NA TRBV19 CASSIPRAHEQFF TGTGCCAGTAGTATCCCCAGGGCCCATGAGCAGTTCTTC
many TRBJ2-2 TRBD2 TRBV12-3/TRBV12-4 CASRHSGSTGELFF TGTGCCAGCAGACATAGCGGGTCCACCGGGGAGCTGTTTTTT
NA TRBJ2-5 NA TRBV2 CASSEWTNNKGTQYF TGTGCCAGCAGTGAATGGACTAACAACAAAGGGACCCAGTACTTC
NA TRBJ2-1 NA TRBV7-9 CASTPRTESQFF TGTGCCAGCACCCCCCGGACAGAGTCGCAGTTCTTC
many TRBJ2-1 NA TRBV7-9 CASSPQIGGKLNEQFF TGTGCCAGCAGCCCACAAATAGGGGGGAAATTGAATGAGCAGTTCTTC
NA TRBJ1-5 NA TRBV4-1 CASSPLPSGNQPQHF TGCGCCAGCAGCCCCCTGCCTTCGGGCAATCAGCCCCAGCATTTT
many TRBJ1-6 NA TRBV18 CASSPTGRNSPLHF TGTGCCAGCTCACCAACAGGGCGTAATTCACCCCTCCACTTT
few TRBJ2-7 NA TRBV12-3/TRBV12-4 CASRLRQSYEQYF TGTGCCAGCAGGCTCCGACAGTCCTACGAGCAGTACTTC
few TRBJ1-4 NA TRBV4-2 CASSQDEGGEKLFF TGTGCCAGCAGCCAAGATGAGGGGGGTGAAAAACTGTTTTTT
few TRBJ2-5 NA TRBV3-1 CASSQVLLVGPKETQYF TGTGCCAGCAGCCAAGTCTTATTGGTGGGGCCGAAGGAGACCCAGTACTTC
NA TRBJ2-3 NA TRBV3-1 CASSQYHGTITDTQYF TGTGCCAGCAGCCAATATCACGGGACCATCACAGATACGCAGTATTTT
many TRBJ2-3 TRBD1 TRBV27 CASSFLDRGSADTQYF TGTGCCAGCAGTTTTTTAGACAGGGGATCTGCAGATACGCAGTATTTT
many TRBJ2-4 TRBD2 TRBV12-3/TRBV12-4 CASTRSGREVIQYF TGTGCCAGCACTCGTAGCGGGAGAGAGGTCATTCAGTACTTC